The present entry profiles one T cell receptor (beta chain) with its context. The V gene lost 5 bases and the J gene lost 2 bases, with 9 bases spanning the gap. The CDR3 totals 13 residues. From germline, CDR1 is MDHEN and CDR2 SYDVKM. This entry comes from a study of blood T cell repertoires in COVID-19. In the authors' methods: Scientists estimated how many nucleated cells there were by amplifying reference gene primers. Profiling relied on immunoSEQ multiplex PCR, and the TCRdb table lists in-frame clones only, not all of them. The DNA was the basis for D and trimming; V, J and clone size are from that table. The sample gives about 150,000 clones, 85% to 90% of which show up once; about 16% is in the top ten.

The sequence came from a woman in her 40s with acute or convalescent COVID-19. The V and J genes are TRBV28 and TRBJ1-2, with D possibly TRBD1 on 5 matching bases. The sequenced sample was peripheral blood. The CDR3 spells CASSLQGNYGYTF. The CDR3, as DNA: TGTGCCAGCAGTCTTCAGGGAAACTATGGCTACACCTTC.